A selection of T cell receptor beta chains follows, all from one sample in a study of blood T cells in healthy people across ages. TCRdb reanalysed the 5' RACE reads using MiXCR and keeps one entry per CDR3 protein. The sample lists under 2 million distinct CDR3 sequences, about 35% occurring once. Sequenced sample: blood. The receptors were gathered from a woman younger than 45 in good health. The CDR3 runs from the conserved cysteine through the conserved F or W. The D gene is left open where the match is weak.

V	D	CDR3
TRBV7-9	TRBD2	CASSLVREGREQYF
TRBV12-3/TRBV12-4	TRBD2	CASSSLAGGETQYF
TRBV7-9	NA	CASSLLTGYQPQHF
TRBV20-1	NA	CSASGGAPDNEQFF
TRBV4-1	TRBD2	CASSQQRGPYNEQFF
TRBV5-1	NA	CASTLGPIQENTEAFF
TRBV9	NA	CASSVDYSSYEQYF
TRBV11-2	TRBD2	CASSSSSGRSYNEQFF
TRBV27	TRBD1	CASTRGQGHGYTF
TRBV14	NA	CASSLVNRREAFF
TRBV4-1	NA	CASSQERGYEQYF
TRBV7-2	NA	CASSLSGPRDTQYF
TRBV28	NA	CASSWGHWKDYTF
TRBV20-1	NA	CSAREGVGTDTQYF
TRBV7-9	TRBD2	CASSPVGGRSYNEQFF
TRBV7-9	TRBD1	CASSQDRAGIYGYTF
TRBV20-1	TRBD2	CSAKAGGPRETQYF
TRBV20-1	NA	CSARTYGTGYEQYF
TRBV20-1	TRBD2	CSADPSGSWYEQFF
TRBV20-1	TRBD1	CSAPNPLDRNYGYTF
TRBV11-3	NA	CASSLDSPGSGSTDTQYF
TRBV9	NA	CASSVGDSTPYEQYF
TRBV29-1	NA	CSAAIGQLNTEAFF
TRBV20-1	TRBD1	CSAGDRRSGSNQPQHF
TRBV7-3	TRBD2	CASPVGGGPTPYEQYF
TRBV2	TRBD1	CASNPTGGSLHF
TRBV6-4	NA	CASSGEEQEYIQETQYF
TRBV6-1	NA	CASSEGTATYEQYF
TRBV20-1	NA	CSASKRPEDIQYF
TRBV10-3	NA	CATEPRAYEQYF
TRBV7-9	TRBD2	CASSLGRLAAQETQYF
TRBV10-3	NA	CAIRESGPTYNEQFF
TRBV7-2	NA	CASSTQQTQYF
TRBV20-1	TRBD1	CSARHRQGDVTDTQYF
TRBV29-1	TRBD2	CSARQGLGVIPNTGELFF
TRBV28	TRBD1	CASSTTGGEQFF
TRBV10-3	TRBD2	CAIRRTSGEIYEQYF
TRBV12-3/TRBV12-4	NA	CASSLAGNTGELFF
TRBV5-1	NA	CASSLGLVEAQYF
TRBV18	NA	CASSPTTETYGYTF
TRBV30	NA	CAWSLRGYEQYF
TRBV4-1	TRBD1	CASSPQGETQFF
TRBV20-1	NA	CSATTTVGRQFF
TRBV7-8	NA	CASSPRVLGPPYNEQFF
TRBV20-1	NA	CSARDQRGGTEAFF
TRBV28	NA	CASSLFGLGTEAFF
TRBV10-3	TRBD2	CAISSGTSATSGFDEQFF
TRBV18	TRBD1	CASSPPGQGYQPQHF
TRBV20-1	TRBD2	CSARLAGGMSSYNEQFF
TRBV4-1	TRBD2	CASSRQREVKNIQYF
TRBV6-1	NA	CASSEYSDNYNEQFF
TRBV7-6	TRBD1	CASSLAVGQYYEQYF
TRBV3-1	TRBD2	CASRRTSGGAADTQYF
TRBV7-9	NA	CASSSQFDTEAFF
TRBV20-1	NA	CSATIRDVYNYGYTF
TRBV5-5	TRBD1	CASAGRTGAYGCTF
TRBV7-9	NA	CAVQGALEKLFF
TRBV9	NA	CASSAWGDSDTQYF
TRBV2	NA	CASSVWTSTYEQYF